This T cell receptor beta chain was captured in a study of blood T cell repertoires in COVID-19. Background on the study: In each case, the material was cDNA or gDNA derived from T cells, B-cell-depleted T cells, or PBMCs.

This table comes from immunoSEQ multiplex PCR, and its TCRdb copy is limited to in-frame clones, with some not included. The data contain hundreds of thousands of clones, roughly 85% of them singletons. CDR1 SNHLY and CDR2 FYNNEI come from the germline V gene. Trimming removed 7 bases at V and 6 bases at J, with 13 bases between. The CDR3 has 13 amino acids. Sequenced sample: peripheral blood. V is TRBV2 and J is TRBJ1-5; no clear D gene. This receptor was taken from a woman aged 18-29 years with acute or convalescent COVID-19. The CDR3 DNA follows: TGTGCCAGCATAGCCGGGGTGGGTCAGCCCCAGCATTTT. It codes for CASIAGVGQPQHF.